This record looks at one T cell receptor beta chain sequence and its context. The record originates from a study of OX40 agonist ivuxolimab in advanced cancers. The V end was cut by 3 bases, the J end by 8 bases, with 23 bases between. From germline, CDR1 is SGHDT and CDR2 YYEEEE. The CDR3 has 16 residues. Some clones are missing from TCRdb's copy, which holds only in-frame ones; the method was immunoSEQ multiplex PCR. Here the sample spans about 53,000 clones, 65% to 85% being singletons. The sequence was collected from an adult with an advanced solid tumor such as melanoma, head and neck, liver or kidney cancer. Sequenced here: CD4+ or CD8+ T cells sorted from blood, sampled in a trial of the OX40 agonist ivuxolimab. The chain joins TRBV5-6 to TRBJ1-2; D is possibly TRBD1 (6 bases). DNA for the CDR3: TGTGCCAGCAGCTCAATAGCCAAACACAGGGTTTGGGGCTACACCTTC. It translates to CASSSIAKHRVWGYTF. Drawing the rest from reference TRBV5-6 and TRBJ1-2, the complete variable domain is DAGVTQSPTHLIKTRGQQVTLRCSPKSGHDTVSWYQQALGQGPQFIFQYYEEEERQRGNFPDRFSGHQFPNYSSELNVNALLLGDSALYLCASSSIAKHRVWGYTFGSGTRLTVV.